Detailed here is one TCR beta chain. Repertoires were generated with immunoSEQ multiplex PCR, while TCRdb's copy carries only in-frame clones and drops some. There are 85,000 to 95,000 clones in the sample; approximately 89% occur only once, and 0.3% to 0.4% lies in the top ten. The data derive from a study of OX40 agonist ivuxolimab in advanced cancers. Study-wide context: Those enrolled were 70% to 85% male, with a mean age of around 55 years and ages from about 20 to 79. Eligibility admitted prior anti-PD-1, anti-PD-L1 or anti-CTLA-4 therapy; roughly 39% had some.

Germline CDR1 SGHRS, CDR2 YFSETQ. Between the trimmed V and J ends, which lost 0 bases and 6 bases, there was a span of 18 bases. The CDR3 sequence is 16 residues long. Drawing of blood for sampling happened at baseline, at cycle 4 day 1, and at cycle 7 day 1. The sample consisted of CD4+ or CD8+ T cells sorted from blood, taken in a trial of the OX40 agonist ivuxolimab. The genes are TRBV5-1 and TRBJ1-2; D remains unclear. This TCR was recovered from an adult with an advanced solid tumor such as melanoma, head and neck, liver or kidney cancer. CDR3 amino acids: CASSLEALTPGNGYTF. DNA for the CDR3: TGCGCCAGCAGCTTGGAAGCACTAACCCCGGGTAATGGCTACACCTTC.